The 26 T cell receptor beta chains below come from one sample, sequenced in a study. The sorted Tregs were CD4+CD25+CD127-/low cells. TCRdb called the 5' RACE reads again in MiXCR, with one record for every CDR3 protein. The sample yields roughly 60,000 distinct CDR3 sequences, about 26% seen once. The sequenced material came from tumor-infiltrating Tregs sorted from the breast tumor. All receptors derive from a female donor with breast cancer.

This clonotype has ten or more counts. V is TRBV5-1 and J is TRBJ2-1; D is possibly TRBD2 (6 bases). Between the trimmed V and J ends, which lost 0 bases and 4 bases, there was a span of 8 bases. Germline CDR1 reads SGHRS; CDR2 reads YFSETQ. CDR3 size: 14 residues. This chain's CDR3 is CASSLGTTYNEQFF. The CDR3 DNA reads TGCGCCAGCAGCTTGGGGACTACTTACAATGAGCAGTTCTTC.

The rearrangement uses TRBV4-1 and TRBJ2-2, with D unresolved. Trimming removed 1 base from V and 5 bases from J, with 8 bases in between. The length of the CDR3 is 14 residues. Germline assignment: CDR1 MGHRA and CDR2 YSYEKL. The CDR3 DNA reads as TGCGCCAGCAGCCAAGGCCATTCTACCGGGGAGCTGTTTTTT. Translated: CASSQGHSTGELFF.

The sample holds a few counts of this clonotype. The chain links TRBV6-5 to TRBJ2-7, with 8 bases that match TRBD2. V lost 5 bases to trimming and J lost 2 bases; unmatched junction nucleotides: 8. The germline CDR1 and CDR2 sequences are MNHEY and SVGAGI. The CDR3 spans 15 residues. CDR3: CASSIDGGGAYEQYF. The CDR3 DNA sequence: TGTGCCAGCAGTATAGACGGGGGGGGGGCCTACGAGCAGTACTTC.

J is TRBJ2-2 and V is TRBV6-2 or TRBV6-3; tentative D call: TRBD2 (6 bases). Trimming left V 5 bases short and J 4 bases short, with 11 bases between. CDR1 is MNHEY and CDR2 is SVGEGT in the germline V gene. CDR3 length equals 14 residues. The CDR3 bases are TGTGCCAGCAGTCTGGCGGGGTCCACCGGGGAGCTGTTTTTT. It encodes CASSLAGSTGELFF.

This clonotype was seen once. The genes are TRBV30 and TRBJ2-5; 11 nucleotides agree with TRBD2. The CDR3 consists of 19 residues. Looked up from germline, CDR1 is GTSNPN and CDR2 is SVGIG (reference sequence). The junction had 16 bases not matched to a gene; V was cut back by 2 bases and J by 2 bases. This CDR3 is CAWSPTGTSGRYAQETQYF. The CDR3 nucleotides read TGTGCCTGGAGTCCAACCGGGACTAGCGGAAGATACGCTCAAGAGACCCAGTACTTC.

This clonotype was seen at least ten times. This rearrangement joins TRBV28 to TRBJ1-6; D not resolved. Germline-derived CDR1 and CDR2 are MDHEN and SYDVKM. Trimming cost V 8 bases and J 12 bases, with 8 bases left between them. CDR3 length equals 10 residues. CDR3 in amino acids: CASGYVPLHF. CDR3 in DNA: TGTGCCAGCGGATACGTACCCCTCCACTTT.

This chain joins TRBV3-1 and TRBJ1-4; no definite D call. The CDR3 is made up of 14 amino acids. Germline V gene sequence: CDR1 LGHDT, CDR2 YNNKEL (reference sequence). V lost 0 bases to trimming and J lost 8 bases, with 10 bases between them. The CDR3 reads CASSQDPVGEKLFF. The CDR3 DNA follows: TGTGCCAGCAGCCAAGACCCGGTGGGGGAAAAACTGTTTTTT. Full variable domain (outside the CDR3, taken from reference TRBV3-1 and TRBJ1-4): DTAVSQTPKYLVTQMGNDKSIKCEQNLGHDTMYWYKQDSKKFLKIMFSYNNKELIINETVPNRFSPKSPDKAHLNLHINSLELGDSAVYFCASSQDPVGEKLFFGSGTQLSVL.

The chain links TRBV9 to TRBJ2-3; a possible D gene is TRBD1 (6 bases). The CDR3 is 16 residues long. V was pared by 3 bases and J by 2 bases, with 16 bases between. CDR1 is SGDLS, CDR2 YYNGEE, per germline. Written as DNA, the CDR3 is TGTGCCAGCAGCGGGAGTACAGGGATTCTCACAGATACGCAGTATTTT. Translation: CASSGSTGILTDTQYF.

About this clonotype: A read error may be the cause here, since a much bigger clone is one base away. This sequence joins TRBV5-1 and TRBJ2-3; TRBD1 matches 9 bases. The CDR3 covers 15 residues. The V and J ends lost 4 bases and 4 bases, in that order; junction bases with no gene match: 7. The germline V gene has CDR1 SGHRS and CDR2 YFSETQ. The CDR3 bases are TGCGCCAGCAGCAACACAGGGGGCGATGCAGATACGCAGTATTTT. Protein product: CASSNTGGDADTQYF.

This sequence joins TRBV4-1 and TRBJ2-1; D is undetermined. The germline V gene has CDR1 MGHRA and CDR2 YSYEKL. The CDR3 runs 13 residues. Trimming left V 2 bases short and J 10 bases short, with 12 bases between. The CDR3 here is CASSQKELAEQFF. For the CDR3, the DNA is TGCGCCAGCAGCCAAAAGGAGTTGGCCGAGCAGTTCTTC.

Many counts were recorded for this clonotype. This chain uses TRBV6-2 or TRBV6-3 with TRBJ2-5, with D perhaps matching TRBD2 (5 bases). CDR3 length equals 14 residues. V lost 5 bases and J lost 2, with 12 bases in between. CDR1 and CDR2 from the germline V gene are MNHEY and SVGEGT. CDR3 residues: CASSRPGIQETQYF. The DNA for the CDR3 is TGTGCCAGCAGTAGACCGGGGATACAAGAGACCCAGTACTTC.

Ten or more counts support this clonotype. The rearrangement uses TRBV4-3 and TRBJ1-1, with TRBD1 as a possible D gene (5 bases). Looked up from germline, CDR1 is LGHNA and CDR2 is YSLEER. Between the trimmed V and J ends, which lost 2 bases and 5 bases, there was a span of 9 bases. This CDR3 spans 13 amino acids. CDR3 loop: CASSQSGGTEAFF. The CDR3 coding sequence is TGCGCCAGCAGCCAATCCGGGGGGACTGAAGCTTTCTTT.

This chain uses TRBV6-5 with TRBJ1-3, with D tentatively TRBD1 (6 bases). Per germline, CDR1 MNHEY and CDR2 SVGAGI. Trimming took off 5 bases at V and 0 bases at J, with 11 bases between the two ends. The CDR3 totals 15 residues. The CDR3 sequence is CASSMGQTSGNTIYF. CDR3 DNA: TGTGCCAGCAGTATGGGACAAACCTCTGGAAACACCATATATTTT.

A word on this clonotype: A junction end diverges from the germline sequence, so it may reflect a read error. This rearrangement joins TRBV28 to TRBJ2-1; D may be TRBD1 (5 bases). The CDR3 consists of 15 residues. The germline CDR1 and CDR2 sequences are MDHEN and SYDVKM. CDR3 residues: CASSPDSSSYNEQLF. Written as DNA, the CDR3 is TGTGCCAGCAGCCCCGACAGCTCCTCCTACAATGAGCAGCTCTTC.

The table lists this clonotype with many counts. In nucleotides, the CDR3 is TGTGCCAGCAGTGTGGAGGGACAGGGCGGGACTGAAGCTTTCTTT. As protein: CASSVEGQGGTEAFF. This chain links TRBV2 with TRBJ1-1; 9 bases agree with TRBD1. CDR1 and CDR2 (germline): SNHLY, FYNNEI. Unmatched junction bases numbered 8, after V lost 4 bases and J lost 5 bases. The CDR3 extends over 15 amino acids.

J is TRBJ1-2 and V is TRBV30; D unclear. This CDR3 is 12 amino acids long. CDR1 and CDR2 (germline): GTSNPN, SVGIG (reference sequence). Trimming left V 3 bases short and J 1 base short, with 6 bases between. CDR3 residues: CAWSQLNYGYTF. The DNA for the CDR3 is TGTGCCTGGAGCCAGCTTAACTATGGCTACACCTTC.

The chain has TRBV20-1 and TRBJ2-3, with 10 positions matching TRBD2. The germline V gene has CDR1 DFQATT and CDR2 SNEGSKA (reference sequence). The V gene end was trimmed by 1 base and the J gene end by 12 bases; junction bases not matched to a gene: 10. The CDR3 covers 14 residues. The CDR3 sequence is CSARAGTSVPSQYF. In DNA, the CDR3 is TGCAGTGCTAGAGCCGGGACTAGCGTTCCTTCACAGTATTTT.

The sample holds a few counts of this clonotype. The rearrangement uses TRBV11-3 and TRBJ2-1, with 9 bases aligning to TRBD2. This CDR3 spans 14 amino acids. V lost 5 bases to trimming and J lost 10 bases; unmatched junction nucleotides: 9. In germline, CDR1 is SGHNT, CDR2 YENEEA. The DNA of the CDR3 is TGTGCCAGCAGCAGTAGCGGGAGAGGATGGGAGCAGTTCTTC. Translation gives CASSSSGRGWEQFF.

This chain links TRBV18 with TRBJ2-5; TRBD1 might be the D (5 bases). Trimming took off 2 bases at V and 4 bases at J, with 14 bases between the two ends. The CDR3 loop spans 15 amino acids. In germline, CDR1 is KGHSH, CDR2 LQKENI. CDR3 DNA: TGTGCCAGCTCACCAAATCAGGGTTTGGGAGAGACCCAGTACTTC. It yields the protein CASSPNQGLGETQYF.

This clonotype has at least ten counts. This sequence joins TRBV7-3 and TRBJ2-3; a weak D match, TRBD1 (5 bases). CDR1 SGHTA and CDR2 FQGTGA come from the germline V gene. Trimming left V 4 bases short and J 3 bases short, with 8 bases between. This CDR3 spans 13 amino acids. CDR3 sequence (DNA): TGTGCCAGCAGCTCTCAGGGTACAGATACGCAGTATTTT. It encodes CASSSQGTDTQYF. Drawing the rest from reference TRBV7-3 and TRBJ2-3, the complete variable domain is GAGVSQTPSNKVTEKGKYVELRCDPISGHTALYWYRQSLGQGPEFLIYFQGTGAADDSGLPNDRFFAVRPEGSVSTLKIQRTERGDSAVYLCASSSQGTDTQYFGPGTRLTVL.

The rearrangement links TRBV5-1 to TRBJ1-2, with 10 bases lining up with TRBD1. The CDR3 is made up of 14 amino acids. Germline assignment: CDR1 SGHRS and CDR2 YFSETQ. Trimming cost V 8 bases and J 5 bases; bases outside gene matches: 9. CDR3 residues: CASTSGTGVYGYTF. The CDR3, as DNA: TGCGCCAGTACTTCCGGGACAGGGGTGTATGGCTACACCTTC.

A few counts support this clonotype. This chain uses TRBV2 with TRBJ1-2, with 8 bases matching TRBD1. Per the germline V gene, CDR1 is SNHLY and CDR2 is FYNNEI. This CDR3 is 14 amino acids long. Trimming at V came to 7 bases and at J to 0 bases, leaving 4 bases not matched to a gene. CDR3 sequence reads: CASTGQGPNYGYTF. DNA of the CDR3: TGTGCCAGCACCGGACAGGGCCCTAACTATGGCTACACCTTC.

The sample holds many counts of this clonotype. The chain employs TRBV7-2 and TRBJ2-5; the D call may be TRBD1 or TRBD2 (7 bases each). V lost 6 bases and J lost 4, with 24 bases in between. Per germline, CDR1 SGHTA and CDR2 FQGNSA. The CDR3 runs to 17 residues. The CDR3 protein is CASSPAGTGDFGETQYF. The CDR3 DNA sequence: TGTGCCAGCAGTCCAGCGGGAACAGGGGATTTTGGAGAGACCCAGTACTTC.

The J gene is TRBJ1-5, the V gene TRBV11-2; 8 positions agree with TRBD1. The J segment lost 2 bases and the V segment lost 5 bases, leaving 8 bases of the junction unmatched. The CDR3 is made up of 16 amino acids. Germline V gene data show CDR1 as SGHAT and CDR2 as FQNNGV. The CDR3 reads CASSPDRDLGNQPQHF. Written as DNA, the CDR3 is TGTGCCAGCAGCCCGGACAGGGATCTTGGCAATCAGCCCCAGCATTTT.

This clonotype has more than one count but fewer than ten. The V call is TRBV7-3, the J call TRBJ1-1, with D perhaps TRBD1 (6 bases). The CDR3 extends over 15 amino acids. Trimming left V 2 bases short and J 3 bases short, with 13 bases between. Germline values: CDR1 SGHTA, CDR2 FQGTGA. Written as DNA, the CDR3 is TGTGCCAGCAGCTTAGCAGGGGCTACGCACACTGAAGCTTTCTTT. Translating gives CASSLAGATHTEAFF.

Notes on this clonotype: Being one base from a much bigger clone, this may be a read error. The CDR3 is CASSITSGSLYEQSF. As DNA, the CDR3 is TGCGCCAGCAGCATTACTAGCGGGAGTCTCTATGAGCAGTCCTTC. V and J are TRBV5-1 and TRBJ2-1; 11 bases are shared with TRBD2. Germline V gene data show CDR1 as SGHRS and CDR2 as YFSETQ. The CDR3 covers 15 residues. Full variable domain (remainder filled in from reference TRBV5-1 and TRBJ2-1): KAGVTQTPRYLIKTRGQQVTLSCSPISGHRSVSWYQQTPGQGLQFLFEYFSETQRNKGNFPGRFSGRQFSNSRSEMNVSTLELGDSALYLCASSITSGSLYEQSFGPGTRLTVL.